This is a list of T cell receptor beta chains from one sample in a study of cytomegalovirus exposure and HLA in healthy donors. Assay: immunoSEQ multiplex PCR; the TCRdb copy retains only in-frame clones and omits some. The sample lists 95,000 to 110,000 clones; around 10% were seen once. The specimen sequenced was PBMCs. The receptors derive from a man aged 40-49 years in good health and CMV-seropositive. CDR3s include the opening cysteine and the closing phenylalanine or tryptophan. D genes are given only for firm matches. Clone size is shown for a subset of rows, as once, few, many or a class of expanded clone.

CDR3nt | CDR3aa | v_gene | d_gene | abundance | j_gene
TGTGCCAGCAGCTTCCGGACAAACGCAGATACGCAGTATTTT | CASSFRTNADTQYF | TRBV5-8 | NA | few | TRBJ2-3
TGTGCCAGCACCAGGACAGCGTCGACCGCTAGAGCTTTCTTT | CASTRTASTARAFF | TRBV28 | NA | few | TRBJ1-1
TGTGCCAGCAGCTGGGGGACAGGGAATAGGGACACCATATATTTT | CASSWGTGNRDTIYF | TRBV5-4 | TRBD1 | NA | TRBJ1-3
TGCGCCAGCAGCTCAAGACTAGCGGGAGACACAGATACGCAGTATTTT | CASSSRLAGDTDTQYF | TRBV5-1 | TRBD2 | NA | TRBJ2-3
TGTGCCAGCAGTTCCCCGGGCTACACCTTC | CASSSPGYTF | TRBV28 | NA | NA | TRBJ1-2
TGTGCCAGCAGACCAATGGTAGGCGGTGGCTACACCTTC | CASRPMVGGGYTF | TRBV6-1 | NA | many | TRBJ1-2
TGTGCCAGTAGTAGCGGGACAGGGGTTAACTATGGCTACACCTTC | CASSSGTGVNYGYTF | TRBV19 | TRBD1 | few | TRBJ1-2
TGCGCCAGCAGCCACGCCCTAGCGGGAGGCAGCTCCTACGAGCAGTACTTC | CASSHALAGGSSYEQYF | TRBV4-1 | TRBD2 | few | TRBJ2-7
TGTGCCAGCAGTGGTAGCGGGAGAAGTTCCGAGCAGTACTTC | CASSGSGRSSEQYF | TRBV28 | TRBD2 | NA | TRBJ2-7
TGCGCCAGCAGCCCCGGACAGGGGAGTACAGATACGCAGTATTTT | CASSPGQGSTDTQYF | TRBV5-1 | TRBD1 | few | TRBJ2-3
TGCAGCGGCCGACTAGCGGAGCAGTTCTTC | CSGRLAEQFF | TRBV29-1 | TRBD2 | NA | TRBJ2-1
TGTGCCAGCAGTGACCGAGGGGACTCAGCCTACGAGCAGTACTTC | CASSDRGDSAYEQYF | TRBV6-1 | NA | NA | TRBJ2-7
TGTGCCTGGAGGCCCCGGGACAGGGGACGCTACACCTTC | CAWRPRDRGRYTF | TRBV30 | TRBD1 | NA | TRBJ1-2
TGTGCCAGCAGCCCCGGGACAGGGGTTTTTGCAACTAATGAAAAACTGTTTTTT | CASSPGTGVFATNEKLFF | TRBV7-8 | TRBD1 | NA | TRBJ1-4
TGTGCCAGCAGGGCAGGGACTAGCGCAACTCGCACAGATACGCAGTATTTT | CASRAGTSATRTDTQYF | TRBV6-4 | TRBD2 | few | TRBJ2-3
TGTGCCAGCAGCCAACCTACGGCTAGTCAGCAAGAGACCCAGTACTTC | CASSQPTASQQETQYF | TRBV4-2 | NA | NA | TRBJ2-5
TGTGCCAGTAGTAAGGGACAGGGGGCTTCGGGTACCGGGGAGCTGTTTTTT | CASSKGQGASGTGELFF | TRBV19 | TRBD1 | few | TRBJ2-2
TGCGCCAGCAGCCACCCTAGGGTTGGTAGCGGAGCTAACTACAATGAGCAGTTCTTC | CASSHPRVGSGANYNEQFF | TRBV4-1 | NA | few | TRBJ2-1
TGTGCCAGCAGCTTAGGTTCCAACTACAATGAGCAGTTCTTC | CASSLGSNYNEQFF | TRBV7-9 | NA | NA | TRBJ2-1
TGTGCCAGCAGCATCGGGACAGGGGCCGAAAAACTGTTTTTT | CASSIGTGAEKLFF | TRBV5-6 | TRBD1 | few | TRBJ1-4
TGTGCCAGCAGCGTGGCCGACGGCGGGCATGGCTACACCTTC | CASSVADGGHGYTF | TRBV9 | NA | NA | TRBJ1-2
TGTGCCAGCAGAGACAGCCGGACAAACTATGGCTACACCTTC | CASRDSRTNYGYTF | TRBV6-5 | NA | few | TRBJ1-2
TGTGCCAGCAATGGGGGCAATGGTCGCGATGAGCAGTTCTTC | CASNGGNGRDEQFF | TRBV25-1 | NA | few | TRBJ2-1
TGTGCCAACTCCGGGACACATCCCATGGGTACGCAGTATTTT | CANSGTHPMGTQYF | TRBV6-9 | NA | many | TRBJ2-3
TGTGCCAGCAGCTTGCTCGGGATCAGCTGGGAGCTGTTTTTT | CASSLLGISWELFF | TRBV7-2 | NA | few | TRBJ2-2
TGTGCCAGCAGCCGCCCGGGAGCGGGAAACACCATATATTTT | CASSRPGAGNTIYF | TRBV9 | NA | NA | TRBJ1-3
TGTGCCAGCAGTTTTGTATCTGCAGGGCCCTACGAGCAGTACTTC | CASSFVSAGPYEQYF | TRBV28 | NA | few | TRBJ2-7
TGTGCCAGCAGCTTAGTCACGGCGGGTGAGCAGTTCTTC | CASSLVTAGEQFF | TRBV11-3 | NA | NA | TRBJ2-1
TGTGCCAGCAGCTTTCAGATGAACCAGCATTTT | CASSFQMNQHF | TRBV7-2 | NA | few | TRBJ1-5
TGTGCCAGCAGCCGGCAAGAGGTTCGTTATGGCTACACCTTC | CASSRQEVRYGYTF | TRBV5-6 | NA | few | TRBJ1-2
TGTGCCGTCACAGGGGGGGGAACCTACAATGAGCAGTTCTTC | CAVTGGGTYNEQFF | TRBV2 | NA | NA | TRBJ2-1
TGTGCCAGCAGCTTAGTGACTTACGAGCAGTACTTC | CASSLVTYEQYF | TRBV7-9 | NA | few | TRBJ2-7
TGTGCCAGCAGCCGCGGACTAGCGGGAGCATATGAGCAGTACTTC | CASSRGLAGAYEQYF | TRBV7-9 | TRBD2 | NA | TRBJ2-7
TGTGCCAGCATCAGAGTTAGGAGCGTTGGTGATGAGCAGTTCTTC | CASIRVRSVGDEQFF | TRBV6-6 | NA | few | TRBJ2-1
TGCGCCAGCAGCTTGGCCAGGATATCCTACAATGAGCAGTTCTTC | CASSLARISYNEQFF | TRBV5-1 | NA | NA | TRBJ2-1
TGTGCCAGCAGCTTCCGGACTAGCGGGATCACAGATACGCAGTATTTT | CASSFRTSGITDTQYF | TRBV7-6 | TRBD2 | few | TRBJ2-3
TGTGCCACCGACCGGGACAGTGGGGACTATGGCTACACCTTC | CATDRDSGDYGYTF | TRBV2 | TRBD1 | NA | TRBJ1-2
TGTGCCACCCATTCCTCGGGACACAATTTATTAGAAGCTTTCTTT | CATHSSGHNLLEAFF | TRBV27 | NA | few | TRBJ1-1
TGTGCCAGTAGCCGGACAGGGGGCTTTTACGAGCAGTACTTC | CASSRTGGFYEQYF | TRBV19 | TRBD1 | few | TRBJ2-7
TGCGCCAGCAGCGTAGACAGCTCTGGGGCCAACGTCCTGACTTTC | CASSVDSSGANVLTF | TRBV4-3 | NA | few | TRBJ2-6
TGTGCCAGTAGTCTAGGGGGCAGTTACAATGAGCAGTTCTTC | CASSLGGSYNEQFF | TRBV19 | TRBD1 | NA | TRBJ2-1
TGTGCCGCCCGGACAGCGGAGTGGGATGAGCAGTTCTTC | CAARTAEWDEQFF | TRBV6-1 | NA | NA | TRBJ2-1
TGTGCCAGCTTTGGACTAGCGGGAGTTCATGAGCAGTTCTTC | CASFGLAGVHEQFF | TRBV2 | TRBD2 | many | TRBJ2-1
TGTGCCAGCAAGGGGCAGATCAAACAGCCCCAGCATTTT | CASKGQIKQPQHF | TRBV28 | NA | few | TRBJ1-5
TGCAGCGTGCTTCCCCGGGACAGCGTGGAGCAGTACTTC | CSVLPRDSVEQYF | TRBV29-1 | TRBD1 | NA | TRBJ2-7
TGTGCCAGCAGCCCCCGACATGAGTCCTACGAGCAGTACTTC | CASSPRHESYEQYF | TRBV7-2 | NA | few | TRBJ2-7
TGTGCCATCAGTGACAGTTACGAGCAGTACTTC | CAISDSYEQYF | TRBV10-3 | NA | NA | TRBJ2-7
TGTGCCACCAGCAGAGGTGGGACAGGGTCCCACGAGCAGTACTTC | CATSRGGTGSHEQYF | TRBV15 | TRBD1 | few | TRBJ2-7
TGTGCCAGCAGAACTACTGGGGACAGGGCCGGAAACACCATATATTTT | CASRTTGDRAGNTIYF | TRBV6-6 | TRBD1 | NA | TRBJ1-3
TGTGCCAGCAGTCAGGGACTACAAGAGACCCAGTACTTC | CASSQGLQETQYF | TRBV6-6 | TRBD2 | few | TRBJ2-5
TGTGCCAGCAGCCTGGGACAGGTTCCTAATCAGCCCCAGCATTTT | CASSLGQVPNQPQHF | TRBV5-8 | TRBD1 | NA | TRBJ1-5
TGTGCCAGCAGTGACAGGGGAAGCACAGATACGCAGTATTTT | CASSDRGSTDTQYF | TRBV6-1 | NA | few | TRBJ2-3
TGTGCCAGCAGCTTAGGGGGGGCTGAAGCTTTCTTT | CASSLGGAEAFF | TRBV7-2 | NA | NA | TRBJ1-1